These 14 T cell receptor beta chains were sequenced from one sample in a study of T cells after yellow fever vaccination. TCRdb called the 5' RACE reads again in MiXCR, with one record for every CDR3 protein. The sample holds just over 25,000 distinct CDR3 sequences, about 5.5% seen once. The specimen comprised PBMCs, either bulk or a sorted T-cell subset (CD4+, CD8+, memory, or dextramer-sorted; not recorded which), sampled 15 days after the yellow fever booster vaccination. Every receptor here comes from a man aged 30 to 45 who received the YFV17D yellow fever vaccine.

By sample fraction, this clonotype is medium-sized. The V call is TRBV11-2, the J call TRBJ2-7; no definite D call. Per the germline V gene, CDR1 is SGHAT and CDR2 is FQNNGV. Between the trimmed V and J ends, which lost 4 bases and 3 bases, there was a span of 7 bases. The CDR3 length is 12 residues. CDR3 amino acids: CASSSRHYEQYF. CDR3 in DNA: TGTGCCAGCAGCTCACGCCACTACGAGCAGTACTTC.

This clonotype was observed a few times. The rearrangement links TRBV5-6 to TRBJ1-6; a weak D match, TRBD1 (5 bases). From germline, CDR1 is SGHDT and CDR2 YYEEEE. V gave up 2 bases and J gave up 9 bases, with 15 bases separating them. This CDR3 comprises 15 residues. The CDR3 loop is CASSLEEGLLSPLHF. Written as DNA, the CDR3 is TGTGCCAGCAGCTTAGAAGAGGGGCTTCTTTCACCCCTCCACTTT.

This clonotype was detected many times. This chain links TRBV7-2 with TRBJ2-5; D is possibly TRBD2 (6 bases). The CDR3 covers 13 residues. Germline CDR1 is SGHTA and CDR2 is FQGNSA. The V end lost 1 base, the J end lost 5 bases, and 8 bases lay between the germline ends. The CDR3 DNA reads TGTGCCAGCAGCTTAGGACTAGTGGAGACCCAGTACTTC. It yields the protein CASSLGLVETQYF.

This clonotype has at least ten counts. V and J are TRBV6-5 and TRBJ2-7; 9 bases line up with TRBD2. The germline V gene encodes CDR1 MNHEY and CDR2 SVGAGI. CDR3 length: 18 residues. V lost 11 bases, J lost 0 bases, and 20 bases stayed unmatched. CDR3 sequence: CAAGTGPLIAGASYEQYF. CDR3 coding DNA: TGTGCCGCGGGAACGGGGCCGTTGATAGCGGGAGCCTCCTACGAGCAGTACTTC.

This clonotype was recorded at least ten times. J is TRBJ1-6 and V is TRBV11-2; 8 bases fit TRBD1. CDR1 and CDR2 from the germline V gene are SGHAT and FQNNGV. The CDR3 contains 18 residues. V shed 5 bases and J 0 bases; nucleotides not matched to a gene: 9. The CDR3 coding sequence is TGTGCCAGCAGCCGACGAACAGGGGGAAGCTCCTATAATTCACCCCTCCACTTT. Protein product: CASSRRTGGSSYNSPLHF.

This clonotype was recorded many times. The genes are TRBV20-1 and TRBJ1-5; no clear D gene. The V and J ends lost 4 bases and 3 bases respectively, with 10 bases between them. CDR3 size: 13 residues. Germline V gives CDR1 DFQATT, CDR2 SNEGSKA (reference sequence). DNA of the CDR3: TGCAGTGCTATGATCCTATACAATCAGCCCCAGCATTTT. It is translated as CSAMILYNQPQHF.

This clonotype appeared many times. The J gene is TRBJ2-1, the V gene TRBV20-1; weak D call: TRBD2 (5 bases). The length of the CDR3 is 14 residues. Trimming removed 3 bases at V and 4 bases at J, with 13 bases between. CDR1 is DFQATT, CDR2 SNEGSKA, per germline (reference sequence). The DNA of the CDR3 is TGCAGTGCTAGCCGCCTAGCTGGTTACAATGAGCAGTTCTTC. Amino acids: CSASRLAGYNEQFF.

This clonotype was found many times. This chain joins TRBV27 and TRBJ2-1; D ambiguous. The CDR3 covers 11 residues. Trimming removed 8 bases from V and 8 bases from J, with 10 bases in between. CDR1 is MNHEY and CDR2 is SMNVEV in the germline V gene (reference sequence). The CDR3 DNA sequence: TGTGCCAGCCAGCAATTCGATGAGCAGTTCTTC. Translating gives CASQQFDEQFF.

This clonotype was counted ten times or more. This chain links TRBV29-1 with TRBJ2-1; maybe TRBD1 (5 bases). Trimming took 3 bases from V and 7 from J, leaving 13 bases between them. Germline V lookup: CDR1 SQVTM, CDR2 ANQGSEA. The CDR3 runs to 13 residues. The CDR3 DNA follows: TGCAGCGTTGACAAGGGGCAAACGAATGAGCAGTTCTTC. It is translated as CSVDKGQTNEQFF.

This clonotype came up many times. V gene TRBV20-1 combines with J gene TRBJ2-5; D is unresolved. In germline, CDR1 is DFQATT, CDR2 SNEGSKA (reference sequence). Between the trimmed V and J ends, which lost 5 bases and 5 bases, there was a span of 12 bases. This CDR3 is built from 12 residues. The CDR3 DNA reads TGCAGTGCTCCCAAAGGGAAGGAGACCCAGTACTTC. It specifies CSAPKGKETQYF.

This clonotype was counted at least ten times. This chain joins TRBV20-1 and TRBJ2-1; D is undetermined. The CDR3 extends over 12 amino acids. The germline gives CDR1 DFQATT, CDR2 SNEGSKA (reference sequence). V was trimmed by 5 bases and J by 1 base, leaving 6 bases between them. The CDR3 spells CSAQSSYNEQFF. Here the CDR3 DNA reads TGCAGTGCTCAGAGTTCCTACAATGAGCAGTTCTTC.

This clonotype appeared many times. The chain is built from TRBV20-1 and TRBJ2-4, with TRBD2 identical over 11 bases. Germline CDR1 DFQATT, CDR2 SNEGSKA (reference sequence). The CDR3 consists of 16 residues. The junction had 9 bases not matched to a gene; V was cut back by 0 bases and J by 8 bases. CDR3 in DNA: TGCAGTGCTAGAGAGAGTAGCGGGAGGGCCTCAGACATTCAGTACTTC. Its translation is CSARESSGRASDIQYF.

The sample holds many counts of this clonotype. The CDR3 here is CASSYPSSTDTQYF. CDR3 nucleotide sequence: TGTGCCAGCAGTTACCCCTCTAGCACAGATACGCAGTATTTT. This rearrangement joins TRBV6-5 to TRBJ2-3, with D uncertain. Germline V CDR1 and CDR2: MNHEY, SVGAGI. The ends were cut back, 2 bases at V and 0 bases at J, with 6 bases in the middle. This CDR3 is 14 amino acids long.

CDR3 sequence reads: CASSSLPTSGFSGELFF. CDR3 in DNA: TGTGCCAGCAGCTCCTTACCAACTAGCGGTTTCTCCGGGGAGCTGTTTTTT. The genes are TRBV7-3 and TRBJ2-2, with 8 bases fitting TRBD2. The J segment lost 6 bases and the V segment lost 4 bases, leaving 13 bases of the junction unmatched. Germline V gene sequence: CDR1 SGHTA, CDR2 FQGTGA. The CDR3 is made up of 17 amino acids.